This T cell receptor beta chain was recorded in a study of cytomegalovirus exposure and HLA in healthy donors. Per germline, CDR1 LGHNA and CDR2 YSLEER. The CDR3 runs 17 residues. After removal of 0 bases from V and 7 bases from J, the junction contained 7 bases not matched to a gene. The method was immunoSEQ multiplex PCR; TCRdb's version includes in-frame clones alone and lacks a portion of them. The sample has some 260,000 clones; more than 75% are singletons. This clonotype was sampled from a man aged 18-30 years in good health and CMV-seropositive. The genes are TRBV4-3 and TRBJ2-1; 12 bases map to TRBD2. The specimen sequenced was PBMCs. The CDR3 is CASSQEGTSGRRNEQFF. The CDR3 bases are TGCGCCAGCAGCCAAGAAGGAACTAGCGGGAGGAGGAATGAGCAGTTCTTC.